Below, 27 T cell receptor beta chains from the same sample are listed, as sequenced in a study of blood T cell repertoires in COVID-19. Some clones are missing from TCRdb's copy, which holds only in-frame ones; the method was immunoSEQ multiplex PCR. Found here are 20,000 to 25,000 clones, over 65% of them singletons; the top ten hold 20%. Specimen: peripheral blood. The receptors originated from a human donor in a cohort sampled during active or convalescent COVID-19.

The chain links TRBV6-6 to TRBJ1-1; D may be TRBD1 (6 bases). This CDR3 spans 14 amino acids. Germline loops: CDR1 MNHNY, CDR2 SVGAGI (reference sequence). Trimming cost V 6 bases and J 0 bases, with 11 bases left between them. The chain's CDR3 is CASRGGQMNTEAFF. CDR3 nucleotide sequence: TGTGCCAGCAGGGGCGGACAGATGAACACTGAAGCTTTCTTT.

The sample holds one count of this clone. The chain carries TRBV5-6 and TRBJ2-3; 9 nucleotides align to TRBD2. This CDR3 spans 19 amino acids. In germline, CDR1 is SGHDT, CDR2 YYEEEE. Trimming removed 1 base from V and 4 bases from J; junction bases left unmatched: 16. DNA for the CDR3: TGTGCCAGCAGCTTGCTTCTCAGCGGGGGGCTGACGGGCCCAGATACGCAGTATTTT. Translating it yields CASSLLLSGGLTGPDTQYF.

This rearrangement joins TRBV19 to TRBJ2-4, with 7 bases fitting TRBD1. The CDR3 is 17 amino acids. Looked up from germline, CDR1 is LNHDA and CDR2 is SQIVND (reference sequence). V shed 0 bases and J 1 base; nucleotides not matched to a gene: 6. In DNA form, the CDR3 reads TGTGCCAGTAGTATAGAGATATACAGGGGTGCCAAAAACATTCAGTACTTC. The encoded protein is CASSIEIYRGAKNIQYF.

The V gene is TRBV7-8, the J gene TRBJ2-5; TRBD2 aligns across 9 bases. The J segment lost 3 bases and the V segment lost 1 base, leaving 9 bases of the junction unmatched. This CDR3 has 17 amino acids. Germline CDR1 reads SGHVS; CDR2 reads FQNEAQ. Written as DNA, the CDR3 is TGTGCCAGCAGCTTAGATCTAGCGGGACGGATAAAAGAGACCCAGTACTTC. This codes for CASSLDLAGRIKETQYF.

The CDR3 is CASSLWRELANTEAFF. The CDR3 coding sequence is TGTGCCAGCAGTTTGTGGAGGGAGTTGGCGAACACTGAAGCTTTCTTT. The chain uses TRBV28 and TRBJ1-1; D unresolved. Germline CDR1 reads MDHEN; CDR2 reads SYDVKM. This CDR3 has 16 amino acids. Trimming left V 3 bases short and J 1 base short, with 15 bases between.

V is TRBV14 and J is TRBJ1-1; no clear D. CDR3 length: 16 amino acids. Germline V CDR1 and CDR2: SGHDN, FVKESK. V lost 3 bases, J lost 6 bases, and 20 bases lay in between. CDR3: CASSQKAATWRAEAFF. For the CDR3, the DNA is TGTGCCAGCAGCCAGAAGGCGGCTACCTGGAGGGCTGAAGCTTTCTTT.

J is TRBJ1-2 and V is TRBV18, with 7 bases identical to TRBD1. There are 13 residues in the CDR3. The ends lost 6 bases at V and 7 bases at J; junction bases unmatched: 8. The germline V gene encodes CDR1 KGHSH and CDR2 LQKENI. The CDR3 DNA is TGTGCCAGCTCCCCCACAGGGGAAGGTGGCTACACCTTC. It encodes CASSPTGEGGYTF.

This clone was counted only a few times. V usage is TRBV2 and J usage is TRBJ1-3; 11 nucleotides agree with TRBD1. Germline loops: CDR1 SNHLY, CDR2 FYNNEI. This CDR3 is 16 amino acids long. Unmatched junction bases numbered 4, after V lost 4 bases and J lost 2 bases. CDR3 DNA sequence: TGTGCCAGCAGTGGGGGGACAGGGGGAACTGGAAACACCATATATTTT. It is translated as CASSGGTGGTGNTIYF.

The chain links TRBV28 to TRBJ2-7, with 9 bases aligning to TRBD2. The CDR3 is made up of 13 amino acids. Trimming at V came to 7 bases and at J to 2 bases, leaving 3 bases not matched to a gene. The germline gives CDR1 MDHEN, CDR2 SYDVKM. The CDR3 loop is CASTAGGPYEQYF. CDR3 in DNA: TGTGCCAGCACGGCGGGAGGGCCCTACGAGCAGTACTTC.

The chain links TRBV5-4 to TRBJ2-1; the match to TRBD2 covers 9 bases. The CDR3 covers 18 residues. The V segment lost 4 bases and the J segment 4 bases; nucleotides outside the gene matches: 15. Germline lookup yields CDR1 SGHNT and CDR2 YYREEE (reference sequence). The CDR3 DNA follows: TGTGCCAGCAGCGTACACAGGGGTAGGCTAGCGGGGTACAATGAGCAGTTCTTC. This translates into CASSVHRGRLAGYNEQFF.

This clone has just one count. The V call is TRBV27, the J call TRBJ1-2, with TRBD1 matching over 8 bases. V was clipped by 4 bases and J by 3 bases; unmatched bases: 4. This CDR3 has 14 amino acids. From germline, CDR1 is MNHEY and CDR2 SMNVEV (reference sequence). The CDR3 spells CASSSPTGDYGYTF. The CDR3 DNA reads TGTGCCAGCAGTTCACCGACAGGGGACTATGGCTACACCTTC.

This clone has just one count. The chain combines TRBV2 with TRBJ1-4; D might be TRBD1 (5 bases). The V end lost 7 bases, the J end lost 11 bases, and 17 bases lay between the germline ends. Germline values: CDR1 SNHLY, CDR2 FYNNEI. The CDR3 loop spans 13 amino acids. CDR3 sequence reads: CASKGGAGTKLFF. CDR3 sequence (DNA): TGTGCCAGCAAGGGTGGGGCTGGAACGAAACTGTTTTTT. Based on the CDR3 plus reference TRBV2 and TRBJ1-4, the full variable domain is EPEVTQTPSHQVTQMGQEVILRCVPISNHLYFYWYRQILGQKVEFLVSFYNNEISEKSEIFDDQFSVERPDGSNFTLKIRSTKLEDSAMYFCASKGGAGTKLFFGSGTQLSVL.

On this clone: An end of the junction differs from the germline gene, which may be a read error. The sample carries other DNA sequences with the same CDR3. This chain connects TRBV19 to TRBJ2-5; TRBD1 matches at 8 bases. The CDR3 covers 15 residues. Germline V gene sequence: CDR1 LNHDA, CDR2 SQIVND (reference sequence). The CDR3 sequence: CASSMLGQGPETQYF. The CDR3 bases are TGTGCCAGTAGTATGCTCGGACAGGGCCCAGAGACTCAGTACTTC.

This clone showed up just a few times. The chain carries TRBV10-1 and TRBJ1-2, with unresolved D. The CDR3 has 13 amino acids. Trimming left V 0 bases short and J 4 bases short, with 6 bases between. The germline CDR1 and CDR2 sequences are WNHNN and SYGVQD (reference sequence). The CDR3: CASSESPSYGYTF. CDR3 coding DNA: TGCGCCAGCAGTGAGTCTCCCAGCTATGGCTACACCTTC.

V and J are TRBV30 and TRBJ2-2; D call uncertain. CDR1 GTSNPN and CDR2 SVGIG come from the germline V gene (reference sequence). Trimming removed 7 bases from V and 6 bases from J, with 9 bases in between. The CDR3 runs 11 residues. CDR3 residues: CASNRAGELFF. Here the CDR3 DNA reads TGTGCCTCGAACCGGGCCGGGGAGCTGTTTTTT.

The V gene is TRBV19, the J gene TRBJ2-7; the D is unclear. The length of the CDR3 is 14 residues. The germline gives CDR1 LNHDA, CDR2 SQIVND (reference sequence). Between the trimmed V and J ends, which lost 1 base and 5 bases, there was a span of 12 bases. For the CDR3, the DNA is TGTGCCAGTAGTATAGTGGCACAGACCCACGAGCAGTACTTC. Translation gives CASSIVAQTHEQYF.

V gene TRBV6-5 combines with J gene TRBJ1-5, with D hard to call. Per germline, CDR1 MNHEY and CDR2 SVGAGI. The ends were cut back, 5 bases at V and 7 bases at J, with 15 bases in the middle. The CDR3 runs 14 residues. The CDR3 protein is CASSPRRERQPQHF. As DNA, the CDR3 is TGTGCCAGCAGTCCTCGGAGGGAGCGGCAGCCCCAGCATTTT.

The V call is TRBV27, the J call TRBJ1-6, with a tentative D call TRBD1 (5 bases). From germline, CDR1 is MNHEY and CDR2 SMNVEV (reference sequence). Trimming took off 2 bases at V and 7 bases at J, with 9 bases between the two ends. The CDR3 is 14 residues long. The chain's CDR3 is CASSLPRTNSPLHF. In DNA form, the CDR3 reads TGTGCCAGCAGTTTACCGAGGACAAATTCACCCCTCCACTTT.

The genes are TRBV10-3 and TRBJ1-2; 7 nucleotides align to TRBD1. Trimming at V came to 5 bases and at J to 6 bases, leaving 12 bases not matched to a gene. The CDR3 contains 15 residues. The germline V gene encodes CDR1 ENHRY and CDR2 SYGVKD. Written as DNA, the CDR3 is TGTGCCATCAGTCGCCCCGGACAGGCTAATGATGGCTACACCTTC. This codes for CAISRPGQANDGYTF.

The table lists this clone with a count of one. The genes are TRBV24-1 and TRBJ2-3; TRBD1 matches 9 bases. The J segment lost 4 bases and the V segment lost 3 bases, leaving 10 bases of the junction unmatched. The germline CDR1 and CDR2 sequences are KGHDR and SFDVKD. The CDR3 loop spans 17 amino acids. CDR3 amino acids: CATSDPAGTGPPDTQYF. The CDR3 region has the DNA TGTGCCACCAGTGATCCCGCAGGGACAGGGCCCCCAGATACGCAGTATTTT.

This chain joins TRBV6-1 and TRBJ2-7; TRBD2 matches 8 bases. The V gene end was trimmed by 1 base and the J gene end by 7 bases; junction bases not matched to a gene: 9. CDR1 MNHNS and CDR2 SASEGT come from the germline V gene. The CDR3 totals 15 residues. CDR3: CASSEEVAGRGEQYV. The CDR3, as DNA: TGTGCCAGCAGTGAAGAGGTAGCGGGGCGAGGTGAGCAGTACGTC.

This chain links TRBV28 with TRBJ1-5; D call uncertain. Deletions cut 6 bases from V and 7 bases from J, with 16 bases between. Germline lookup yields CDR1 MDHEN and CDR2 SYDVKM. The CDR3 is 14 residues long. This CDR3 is CASSPPYTLQPQHF. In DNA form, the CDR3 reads TGTGCCAGCAGCCCTCCTTATACACTACAGCCCCAGCATTTT.

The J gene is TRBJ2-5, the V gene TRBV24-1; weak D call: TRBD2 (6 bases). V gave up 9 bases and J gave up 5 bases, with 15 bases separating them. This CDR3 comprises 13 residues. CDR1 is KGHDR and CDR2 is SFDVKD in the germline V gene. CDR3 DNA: TGTGCCACCCAGGGACTCTGGGAGGAGACCCAGTACTTC. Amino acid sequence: CATQGLWEETQYF.

CDR3 coding DNA: TGTGCCAGCAGTTACACAGCCCAGACCTCCTACGAGCAGTACTTC. This sequence encodes CASSYTAQTSYEQYF. This chain joins TRBV6-2 or TRBV6-3 and TRBJ2-7; D remains ambiguous. Trimming removed 2 bases at V and 0 bases at J, with 11 bases between. Per the germline V gene, CDR1 is MNHEY and CDR2 is SVGEGT. This CDR3 contains 15 residues.

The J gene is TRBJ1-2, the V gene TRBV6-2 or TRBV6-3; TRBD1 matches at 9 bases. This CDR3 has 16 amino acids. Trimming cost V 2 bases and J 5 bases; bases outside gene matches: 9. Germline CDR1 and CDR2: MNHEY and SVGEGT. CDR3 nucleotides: TGTGCCAGCAGTTACCAATCAGGACAGGGGATATATGGCTACACCTTC. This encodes CASSYQSGQGIYGYTF.

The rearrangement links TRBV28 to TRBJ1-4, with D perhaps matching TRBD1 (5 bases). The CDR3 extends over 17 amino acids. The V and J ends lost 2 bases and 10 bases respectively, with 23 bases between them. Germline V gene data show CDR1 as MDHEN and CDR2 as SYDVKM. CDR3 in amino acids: CASSLGGVGPRNGKLFF. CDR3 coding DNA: TGTGCCAGCAGTTTAGGGGGGGTGGGACCCCGGAACGGAAAACTGTTTTTT.

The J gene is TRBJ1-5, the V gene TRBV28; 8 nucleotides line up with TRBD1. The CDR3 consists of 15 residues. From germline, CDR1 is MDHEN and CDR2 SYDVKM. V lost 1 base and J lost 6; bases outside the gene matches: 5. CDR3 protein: CASSLLSGGAQPQHF. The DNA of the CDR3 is TGTGCCAGCAGTTTATTATCAGGGGGCGCTCAGCCCCAGCATTTT.